There are a few counts of the clone carrying this T cell receptor (beta chain). Its antigen is not identified. Caucasian individuals from Russia who were healthy and aged about 6 to 100 acted as donors. There were at least 6 micrograms of total RNA extracted from every sample. These data originate in a study of blood T cells in healthy people across ages. Study-wide findings and caveats: Both naive CD4+ cell counts and diversity were greater in long-lived donors than in aged donors.

A second PCR, run for about 7 to 11 cycles, used a sample-barcoded 5' primer plus a J-beta primer mix. A single record per CDR3 protein comes from TCRdb applying MiXCR to the 5' RACE reads. The data contain over 700,000 distinct CDR3 sequences, around half of them singletons. The source material was blood. The TCR was taken from a man aged 80 or over in good health.

The CDR3 reads CASSFGGATNEKLFF. CDR3 DNA: TGTGCCAGCAGTTTCGGGGGCGCAACTAATGAAAAACTGTTTTTT. This chain links TRBV12-3 or TRBV12-4 with TRBJ1-4; possible D gene TRBD1, 6 bases. There are 15 residues in the CDR3. With 3 bases removed from V and 0 bases from J, the gap between germline ends came to 8 bases.